This record concerns one T cell receptor beta chain sequence. This sample is drawn from a study of tumor-infiltrating lymphocytes in oesophageal squamous cell carcinoma. In TCRdb, the PCR reads were re-called with MiXCR into one record per CDR3 protein. The sample has some 15,000 distinct CDR3 sequences, under 70% seen once. This CDR3 spans 13 amino acids. Germline V gene lookup returns CDR1 PRHDT and CDR2 FYEKMQ (reference sequence). Trimming took 7 bases from V and 2 from J, leaving 11 bases between them. This receptor was obtained from a female donor with esophageal squamous cell carcinoma. Input material: esophageal tumor tissue. V is TRBV13 and J is TRBJ2-5; D not resolved. The CDR3 DNA reads as TGTGCCAGCACCCCGGACGGACAAGAGACCCAGTACTTC. Translated, it gives CASTPDGQETQYF.